One sample yielded the 14 T cell receptor beta chains listed below, sequenced in a study of blood T cell repertoires in COVID-19. The repertoire was sequenced with immunoSEQ multiplex PCR; TCRdb's copy has only in-frame clones and lacks some. There are 250,000 to 300,000 clones in the sample; roughly nine tenths occur only once, and approximately 1.2% lies in the top ten. The specimen sequenced was PBMCs or T cells enriched from blood (not recorded which). The receptors come from a human donor in a cohort exposed to, infected with or recovered from COVID-19 (not recorded which). The donor label of this sample is uncertain.

V usage is TRBV28 and J usage is TRBJ2-5; 8 bases fit TRBD1. V gave up 6 bases and J gave up 5 bases; unmatched junction bases: 11. The CDR3 length is 15 residues. Germline V CDR1 and CDR2: MDHEN, SYDVKM. In DNA, the CDR3 is TGTGCCAGCAGGCCGGACAGGGTGAGGGGGGAGACCCAGTACTTC. Its protein product is CASRPDRVRGETQYF. Full variable domain (rest looked up from reference TRBV28 and TRBJ2-5): DVKVTQSSRYLVKRTGEKVFLECVQDMDHENMFWYRQDPGLGLRLIYFSYDVKMKEKGDIPEGYSVSREKKERFSLILESASTNQTSMYLCASRPDRVRGETQYFGPGTRLLVL.

This clone turned up a few times. V usage is TRBV19 and J usage is TRBJ1-6; no definite D call. Germline V gene data show CDR1 as LNHDA and CDR2 as SQIVND (reference sequence). CDR3 size: 12 residues. V was trimmed by 8 bases and J by 7 bases, leaving 9 bases between them. DNA for the CDR3: TGTGCCAGTGGTCGGGGAAATTCACCCCTCCACTTT. The encoded protein is CASGRGNSPLHF. Using reference TRBV19 and TRBJ1-6 for the parts outside the CDR3, the full variable domain is DGGITQSPKYLFRKEGQNVTLSCEQNLNHDAMYWYRQDPGQGLRLIYYSQIVNDFQKGDIAEGYSVSREKKESFPLTVTSAQKNPTAFYLCASGRGNSPLHFGNGTRLTVT.

The chain has TRBV18 and TRBJ1-3; TRBD1 is a possible D gene (6 bases). CDR3 length: 16 residues. The germline V and J ends were trimmed by 3 bases and 1 base, with 13 bases remaining between them. In germline, CDR1 is KGHSH, CDR2 LQKENI. CDR3 region: CASSPQDSYSGNTIYF. As DNA, the CDR3 is TGTGCCAGCTCACCCCAGGACAGCTATTCTGGAAACACCATATATTTT.

As DNA, the CDR3 is TGCAGCTTCGGACAGGGCGGTGCGCTTGGCTACACCTTC. It yields the protein CSFGQGGALGYTF. The chain links TRBV29-1 to TRBJ1-2; TRBD1 matches 8 bases. Germline V gene sequence: CDR1 SQVTM, CDR2 ANQGSEA. V was clipped by 8 bases and J by 7 bases; unmatched bases: 12. The CDR3 covers 13 residues.

V usage is TRBV30 and J usage is TRBJ2-3; 11 bases fit TRBD2. V dropped 1 base and J dropped 4; count of bases not matched to a gene: 1. The CDR3 covers 14 residues. Germline V gene lookup returns CDR1 GTSNPN and CDR2 SVGIG (reference sequence). This chain's CDR3 is CAWSASGGSDTQYF. CDR3 nucleotide sequence: TGTGCCTGGAGTGCTAGCGGGGGGTCAGATACGCAGTATTTT.

J is TRBJ1-4 and V is TRBV3-1 (or the pseudogene TRBV3-2); a weak D match, TRBD1 (6 bases). CDR1 is LGHDT and CDR2 is YNNKEL in the germline V gene (reference sequence). The CDR3 is 15 residues long. Trimming pared 3 bases from V and 4 bases from J, leaving 12 bases between. The CDR3 here is CASSQGQGINEKLFF. The CDR3 nucleotides are TGTGCCAGCAGCCAGGGTCAGGGGATTAATGAAAAACTGTTTTTT.

The chain uses TRBV9 and TRBJ2-7; 13 nucleotides match TRBD2. CDR1 is SGDLS, CDR2 YYNGEE, per germline. The ends lost 2 bases at V and 4 bases at J; junction bases unmatched: 3. CDR3 length: 15 amino acids. The CDR3 loop is CASSVGTSGDYEQYF. The CDR3 nucleotides read TGTGCCAGCAGCGTTGGGACTAGCGGGGATTACGAGCAGTACTTC.

Worth noting for this clone: A read error may account for a junction end that differs from germline. The chain carries TRBV29-1 and TRBJ1-1, with 8 bases lining up with TRBD1. This CDR3 is built from 11 residues. Germline CDR1 SQVTM, CDR2 ANQGSEA. The CDR3 here is CSLDRGPEAFF. CDR3 nucleotide sequence: TGCAGCCTTGACAGGGGCCCTGAAGCTTTCTTT.

The chain recombines TRBV9 with TRBJ1-4; 10 positions agree with TRBD1. This CDR3 has 14 residues. Germline CDR1 is SGDLS and CDR2 is YYNGEE. Unmatched junction bases numbered 5, after V lost 4 bases and J lost 8 bases. The CDR3 DNA reads TGTGCCAGCAGCCCCCGGACAGGGGGAGAAAAACTGTTTTTT. Residues: CASSPRTGGEKLFF.

The gene calls are TRBV7-9 and TRBJ1-2, with D possibly TRBD1 on 6 matching bases. V was clipped by 3 bases and J by 10 bases, with 24 bases between them. This CDR3 has 16 amino acids. Germline CDR1 is SEHNR and CDR2 is FQNEAQ (reference sequence). The CDR3 DNA follows: TGTGCCAGCAGCTTCCCCCAGCAAGAAGGGACAATTTTCTACACCTTC. As protein: CASSFPQQEGTIFYTF.

This clone was seen just once. This chain connects TRBV6-5 to TRBJ1-5; 7 positions agree with TRBD1. The CDR3 is 15 residues long. Trimming removed 2 bases from V and 5 bases from J; junction bases left unmatched: 6. Germline CDR1 MNHEY, CDR2 SVGAGI. The CDR3 protein is CASSYSRGADQPQHF. DNA of the CDR3: TGTGCCAGCAGTTACAGCAGGGGGGCCGATCAGCCCCAGCATTTT.

This chain uses TRBV7-9 with TRBJ2-3; no definite D call. V was shortened by 2 bases and J by 2 bases, with 14 bases between the two germline ends. CDR1 SEHNR and CDR2 FQNEAQ come from the germline V gene (reference sequence). The CDR3 contains 16 residues. CDR3 DNA: TGTGCCAGCAGCTTACTAGGCAAGGCTGTCACAGATACGCAGTATTTT. Its translation is CASSLLGKAVTDTQYF.

In this sample, this clone turned up a few times. V is TRBV10-3 and J is TRBJ1-2, with TRBD1 matching 8 bases. The CDR3 is 16 amino acids. From germline, CDR1 is ENHRY and CDR2 SYGVKD. V shed 3 bases and J 6 bases; nucleotides not matched to a gene: 12. CDR3 residues: CAISDQRTGGVDGYTF. CDR3 DNA: TGTGCCATCAGTGACCAAAGAACAGGGGGAGTTGATGGCTACACCTTC.

This chain connects TRBV29-1 to TRBJ2-1; no firm D call. This CDR3 has 13 amino acids. Germline V gives CDR1 SQVTM, CDR2 ANQGSEA. Trimming cost V 8 bases and J 9 bases, with 20 bases left between them. The CDR3 here is CSPSTISFGEQFF. CDR3 DNA: TGCAGCCCCTCAACCATTAGTTTCGGTGAGCAGTTCTTC.